This TCR beta chain was recovered during a study of long-term antiretroviral therapy in people with HIV. Findings and caveats of the study: Dating from the mid-2000s to the late 2010s, the blood was possibly obtained under older ART regimens. Upon ART, diversity increased but remained lower than transplant donor controls. Relative to control repertoires, HIV repertoires exhibited narrower CDR3 length ranges.

United States facilities provided treatment to all participants with HIV. Turning to this clone: Its cognate antigen is unknown.

Survey-level immunoSEQ v3.0 assays were run. TCRdb keeps only in-frame clones here, not all; method: immunoSEQ multiplex PCR. The sample lists tens of thousands of clones; roughly 84% were seen once. Per the germline V gene, CDR1 is MGHRA and CDR2 is YSYEKL. The length of the CDR3 is 14 residues. The V and J ends lost 3 bases and 8 bases respectively, with 16 bases between them. The material sequenced was unsorted PBMCs, taken 0.8 years after starting antiretroviral therapy. This TCR came from a woman under 40 with HIV. The chain carries TRBV4-1 and TRBJ1-2; perhaps TRBD1 as D (5 bases). DNA for the CDR3: TGCGCCAGCAGCCAGACACTCGGGGGTGGGGGCTACACCTTC. Translated: CASSQTLGGGGYTF.